This T cell receptor (beta chain) was found in a study of cytomegalovirus exposure and HLA in healthy donors. Of note for this clone: Its antigen remains unknown.

General study results and limits: The records held CMV serostatus as the only immune exposure information.

Germline V gene lookup returns CDR1 SEHNR and CDR2 FQNEAQ (reference sequence). V was cut by 5 bases and J by 3 bases, with 11 bases left in between. This CDR3 has 14 residues. Amplification used 60 Vbeta primers and 13 Jbeta primers. In the original workflow: Tens of millions of unique TCR beta chains, roughly 11 million shared, were counted in a later analysis. The method was immunoSEQ multiplex PCR; TCRdb's version includes in-frame clones alone and lacks a portion of them. V and J calls and clone size follow that table, whereas D and trimming were derived from the DNA. The sample lists about 70,000 clones, 74% occurring once.

This receptor was obtained from a human donor in good health. The sample comprised PBMCs. This sequence joins TRBV7-9 and TRBJ2-1, with a tentative D call TRBD2 (5 bases). CDR3 sequence (DNA): TGTGCCAGCAGCCCCGCCGGGAACTACAATGAGCAGTTCTTC. It codes for CASSPAGNYNEQFF.